Included here is one T cell receptor (beta chain) sequence, with context. No antigen is known for it. The sample holds no much larger clone one base away, and base qualities are not on file. The data derive from a study of cytomegalovirus exposure and HLA in healthy donors (dated by TCRdb to 2015 to 2018). Notes on the research overall: In an earlier analysis of some 550 of the donors, 276 Gb of sequence data and some 100 million unique TCR beta sequences from about 180 million T cells were reported. An early release that covered some 640 HLA-typed donors contained 250 to 350 gigabases of sequencing data and about 84 million unique TCR sequences. Of the 398 genotyped donors, approximately 80% fell in the genetic ancestry cluster associated with self-reported Caucasian donors. The aim of the study was to test whether cataloging public T cell receptors could identify signatures of past pathogen exposure. The T cell repertoires of several hundred subjects were profiled by immunosequencing and related to cytomegalovirus serostatus. Besides the first cohort of roughly 640 subjects, a separate validation cohort made up of over 95 different subjects was used. To predict cytomegalovirus infection status, the study combined high-throughput TCR immunosequencing, statistical association of individual TCRs with disease status, and machine learning. A later analysis re-analyzed previously published TCR beta repertoires from approximately 670 donors and added high-resolution HLA genotyping to study TCR occurrence patterns. In the later analysis, no new phenotypic data were used to find candidate immune exposures; instead, reliance was placed on TCR beta sequences and their occurrence across donors. An earlier analysis of a few hundred of the donors applied high-throughput TCR beta sequencing to assess whether each TCR beta V gene segment acted as functional or pseudogenic. Alongside the repertoire data, information on donor age, sex, ethnicity and CMV serostatus was compiled. A later genetic analysis took genome-wide SNP genotypes for about 65% of the 666 donors and used that subset as a discovery cohort. All discovery cohort repertoires had been generated using a single sequencing platform. Class I and class II HLA loci were covered by the typing at four-digit resolution. Typing coverage varied by locus: roughly 629-640 donors for A, B, C, DRB1 and DQB1; approximately 520 for DQA1; over 600 for DPA1; 450 to 480 for DPB1. Because of strong linkage in the cohort, a handful of DR-DQ haplotypes were treated as single units for association and clustering. On average, roughly 250,000 unique TCR beta nucleotide sequences were sequenced per donor among roughly 430 genotyped donors of the cohort, with 15% to 20% of those sequences being non-productive.

The cohort consisted of 666 healthy bone marrow donors. Cohort members were all nominally healthy when sampled, although unrecorded immune exposures were likely present. The donor tested CMV seropositive, placing the donor among the approximately 290 seropositive members of the cohort. Every donor gave a peripheral blood sample, and the peripheral blood mononuclear cells from that sample were used for TCR beta sequencing. The Qiagen DNeasy Blood Extraction Kit was used to extract genomic DNA from the blood cell samples. The library came from the immunoSEQ multiplex PCR assay. The multiplex PCR relied on a mix of 60 forward primers for TCR Vbeta segments and 13 reverse primers for TCR Jbeta segments. The CDR3 region of rearranged TCR beta genes was amplified from genomic DNA by a multiplex PCR assay. The Illumina HiSeq System was used to sequence the amplified TCR beta libraries as 87-base-pair reads. The source study handled its data this way. Across the 670 or so repertoires, a later analysis counted roughly 77 million unique TCR beta chains, 9 million to 14 million of which were shared by at least two donors. Raw reads were error-corrected and collapsed into unique sequences with a nearest-neighbor algorithm that merged closely related sequences to remove PCR and sequencing errors. CDR3 sequences were aligned to IMGT reference sequences to assign V, D and J gene segments. Each retained sequence needed at least a six-nucleotide match to both a V gene segment and a J gene segment. Rearrangements were called productive when the CDR3 lacked stop codons and stayed in frame with V and J; all others were non-productive. CDR3 was defined by IMGT convention, running from the second conserved V-encoded cysteine to the conserved J-encoded phenylalanine. In an earlier analysis of 587 of the donors, sequences lacking an unambiguous match to a single V gene segment were excluded. An earlier analysis of several hundred of the donors called V segments functional above 56.7% productive rearrangements and segregating when the between-donor standard deviation exceeded 5%. A statistical classification framework was built to diagnose cytomegalovirus status from the catalog of TCR beta chain sequences. A later analysis assigned V and J genes by comparing TCR nucleotide sequences with IMGT/GENE-DB human TR gene sequences. Using the TCRdist pipeline, a later analysis assigned CDR3 sequences along with most-parsimonious VDJ recombination scenarios. In a later analysis, each TCR beta chain was defined by its CDR3 amino acid sequence together with its V-gene family, and reads without a unique V-gene family were excluded. A later analysis removed 600 or so highly shared, low-generation-probability nucleotide sequences to deal with suspected cross-contamination and a sequencing artifact. A later analysis calculated a clonal expansion index for each public chain from normalized within-repertoire ranks of inferred template counts. In a later analysis, generation probabilities were computed with a VDJ recombination model fitted to out-of-frame rearrangements, and the resulting probabilities were checked against IGoR. In a later analysis, hypergeometric tests were used to score TCR-TCR, TCR-HLA and TCR-CMV co-occurrence, with a repertoire-size bias correction applied to TCR pairs. To estimate false discovery rates, a later analysis permuted the HLA or CMV assignments 20 times. A later analysis grouped co-occurring TCRs with DBSCAN, adding TCRdist sequence similarity when clustering within HLA-allele-positive subsets. For co-occurrence clustering, repertoires with fewer than 30,000 or more than 120,000 public chains were excluded, along with roughly 5 repertoires with anomalous nucleotide sharing. The source is immuneACCESS, and TCRdb retained only in-frame sequences with V and J called. Part of the clones is not carried over; for the studies checked, unresolved V genes explain less than half of this, and the remainder is unexplained. V, J and clone size are taken as reported in that table, and D and trimming were inferred from the DNA itself. Here the sample has tens of thousands of clones; about 72% occur a single time. The ten largest clones represent approximately 25% of the sample.

From its cysteine to its phenylalanine, the CDR3 spans 13 amino acids. Only the CDR3 region is kept as DNA, spanning 39 bases read in frame from base 1. The junction shows trimming of 1 base on V and 8 bases on J, plus 12 bases between the germline ends. Per the germline V gene, SGHRS is the CDR1 and YFSETQ is the CDR2. Broader findings and caveats from the paper: Roughly uniform sequencing depth across donors was assumed in presence/absence analyses, although this assumption may not hold. In a later analysis, most CMV-associated TCR beta chains were found to appear HLA-restricted, with HLA associations seemingly driven largely by CMV exposure. A later genetic analysis associated a missense DCLRE1C variant with V-gene and J-gene trimming of TCR beta chains, and an independent cohort replicated the association. In vitro tests confirmed that a few of the cytomegalovirus-associated TCR beta chains recognize cytomegalovirus antigens. According to a later analysis, TCR association rates differed among HLA loci, with DRB1 alleles showing the most associated TCRs and HLA-C alleles showing the fewest. Broadly in line with IMGT annotations, most TCR beta V segments showed up in productive rearrangements about 90% or about 30% of the time in an earlier analysis of 450 to 750 of the donors. Some IMGT-functional V segments, including TRBV6-2 and TRBV6-3, could not be distinguished by the 87-base-pair reads and were therefore excluded. A further reported finding was that TCR beta sequences accurately predicted the HLA-A and HLA-B alleles for most subjects in the first cohort. Correlated functional status among segregating V segments might reflect linkage disequilibrium, but an unknown experimental factor could not be ruled out. The classifier was reported to diagnose cytomegalovirus status with high specificity and sensitivity in both the original cohort and the validation cohort. A cluster of highly shared sequence variants was judged likely to represent a technical artifact of the sequencing pipeline. The earlier analysis of fewer than 750 of the donors excluded 15 to 20 rarely observed V segments, including chromosome 9 orphons, because counts were too low. A total of 150 to 200 TCR beta chains were listed by the study as associated with cytomegalovirus. A later analysis associated some 17,000 TCR beta sequences with specific HLA alleles at a false discovery rate of 0.05. In a later genetic analysis, fewer N-insertions in productive TCRs were reported among donors in an Asian-associated ancestry cluster than the 666-donor mean. In a later analysis, several top co-occurrence clusters were reported to appear linked to parvovirus B19, influenza, CMV and Epstein-Barr virus. The authors suggested that the approach could potentially be generalized to other disease states and immunological phenotypes. Most TCR sequences were observed very rarely across donors, whereas some public TCRs were present in many individuals. The cohort was sequenced for TCR beta chains only, and without alpha or paired-chain data the features that could be detected were limited. Because HLA typing was missing for some donors at each locus, association tests included only the typed subset. In a later analysis, HLA-associated TCR beta chains showed more clonal expansion and lower generation probabilities than non-associated chains that were equally common. Assigning TCR associations to individual alleles was difficult when HLA alleles, especially DR and DQ, strongly co-occurred. CMV serostatus was the only immune exposure information available for the cohort.

The TCR sequence derives from a man aged 50 to 59 in good health and CMV-seropositive. Recombination joined TRBV5-1 with TRBJ1-1, and TRBD1 may be the D gene, going by 5 matching bases. The sample comprised PBMCs. The CDR3 here reads CASSLNRLTEAFF. The nucleotide sequence is TGCGCCAGCAGCTTGAACAGGCTTACCGAAGCTTTCTTT.